This is a list of T cell receptor beta chains from one sample in a study of CD8 T cells in ankylosing spondylitis. TCRdb reprocessed the 5' RACE reads via MiXCR and lists one record per CDR3 protein. The sample shows about 27,000 distinct CDR3 sequences, roughly 8.6% of them seen only once. Input material: blood. The receptors come from a male donor with ankylosing spondylitis or in good health (not recorded which). CDR3s include the opening cysteine and the closing phenylalanine or tryptophan. A D gene is named only where the DNA matches it firmly. Some rows mark clone size as missing; the rest say once, few, many or name a class of expanded clone.

cdr3_length	j_call	d_call	v_call	clone_size	cdr3_aa	cdr3_nt
13	TRBJ1-5	NA	TRBV6-2/TRBV6-3	many	CASSYVGHQPQHF	TGTGCCAGCAGTTACGTGGGGCATCAGCCCCAGCATTTT
12	TRBJ2-1	TRBD2	TRBV29-1	many	CSVDGGGHEQFF	TGCAGCGTTGATGGGGGAGGGCATGAGCAGTTCTTC
13	TRBJ2-4	NA	TRBV5-1	many	CASSLAGGYIQYF	TGCGCCAGCAGCTTGGCCGGGGGCTACATTCAGTACTTC
12	TRBJ1-5	NA	TRBV9	NA	CASGGRNQPQHF	TGTGCCAGCGGAGGACGGAATCAGCCCCAGCATTTT
14	TRBJ2-3	TRBD1	TRBV20-1	few	CSASRDREGGTQYF	TGCAGTGCTAGTAGGGACAGGGAAGGAGGTACGCAGTATTTT
15	TRBJ2-2	NA	TRBV14	NA	CASSPAYGTIGELFF	TGTGCCAGCAGCCCGGCATACGGGACAATTGGGGAGCTGTTTTTT
13	TRBJ2-5	NA	TRBV11-2	NA	CASSSRFQETQYF	TGTGCCAGCAGCTCCCGGTTCCAAGAGACCCAGTACTTC
12	TRBJ1-1	NA	TRBV7-9	NA	CASRSRRGEAFF	TGTGCCAGCAGATCCCGGAGAGGGGAGGCTTTCTTT
15	TRBJ2-3	TRBD2	TRBV27	few	CASNPAGGSGDTQYF	TGTGCCAGCAATCCAGCGGGGGGCTCGGGCGATACGCAGTATTTT
14	TRBJ2-2	NA	TRBV2	NA	CASRAEYDTGELFF	TGTGCCAGCCGAGCGGAGTACGACACCGGGGAGCTGTTTTTT
15	TRBJ1-1	TRBD1	TRBV20-1	NA	CSAPNRGPADTEAFF	TGCAGTGCCCCGAACAGGGGGCCGGCGGACACTGAAGCTTTCTTT
13	TRBJ2-7	NA	TRBV28	many	CASSLPSAGGQYF	TGTGCCAGCAGTTTACCTTCCGCCGGGGGGCAGTACTTC
13	TRBJ1-2	NA	TRBV7-3	NA	CASSPGGRGGYTF	TGTGCCAGCAGCCCCGGGGGCAGAGGAGGCTACACCTTC
15	TRBJ2-1	NA	TRBV6-2/TRBV6-3	NA	CASSYSGTFYNEQFF	TGTGCCAGCAGTTACAGTGGGACTTTTTACAATGAGCAGTTCTTC
13	TRBJ2-7	NA	TRBV25-1	many	CASSSKAGSEQYF	TGTGCCAGCAGCTCAAAGGCAGGGAGCGAGCAGTACTTC
13	TRBJ2-7	NA	TRBV7-3	NA	CASSFGHLYEQYF	TGTGCCAGCAGCTTCGGACACCTTTACGAGCAGTACTTC
14	TRBJ2-7	NA	TRBV11-2	many	CASSFNGPLNEQYF	TGTGCCAGCAGCTTCAACGGGCCTCTAAACGAGCAGTACTTC
15	TRBJ2-7	TRBD1	TRBV20-1	NA	CSARRVTGVGYEQYF	TGCAGTGCTAGAAGGGTGACAGGGGTGGGCTACGAGCAGTACTTC
13	TRBJ2-7	NA	TRBV27	NA	CASSFTGLGEQYF	TGTGCCAGCAGTTTTACAGGGTTGGGCGAGCAGTACTTC
16	TRBJ2-3	TRBD2	TRBV7-8	NA	CASSFRLAGVTDTQYF	TGTGCCAGCAGCTTCCGACTAGCGGGGGTTACAGATACGCAGTATTTT
13	TRBJ1-4	NA	TRBV29-1	few	CSVVQAGSEKLFF	TGCAGCGTCGTACAGGCCGGGAGTGAAAAACTGTTTTTT
15	TRBJ2-5	TRBD1	TRBV15	few	CATSRPGTEKETQYF	TGTGCCACCAGCAGGCCCGGGACAGAGAAAGAGACCCAGTACTTC
14	TRBJ2-1	NA	TRBV29-1	NA	CSVEGGDSYNEQFF	TGCAGCGTTGAAGGGGGGGACTCCTACAATGAGCAGTTCTTC
15	TRBJ1-3	TRBD1	TRBV4-1	many	CASSQGQGRGNTIYF	TGCGCCAGCAGCCAAGGACAGGGCAGAGGAAACACCATATATTTT
15	TRBJ2-3	TRBD2	TRBV28	NA	CASSLTSTSTDTQYF	TGTGCCAGCAGTTTGACTAGCACCAGCACAGATACGCAGTATTTT
16	TRBJ2-1	TRBD2	TRBV3-1	NA	CASSPTRLAGYNEQFF	TGTGCCAGCAGCCCAACGAGGCTAGCGGGTTACAATGAGCAGTTCTTC
17	TRBJ2-2	NA	TRBV5-6	NA	CASRSRLIIGDTGELFF	TGTGCCAGCAGATCCCGACTCATCATTGGGGACACCGGGGAGCTGTTTTTT
14	TRBJ1-3	TRBD1	TRBV4-2	NA	CASSQGGQAYTIYF	TGTGCCAGCAGCCAAGGGGGACAGGCGTACACCATATATTTT
15	TRBJ2-3	NA	TRBV7-2	many	CASSIDRASTDTQYF	TGTGCCAGCAGCATCGACAGAGCTAGCACAGATACGCAGTATTTT
16	TRBJ2-4	TRBD2	TRBV7-2	NA	CASSPQAGTAKNIQYF	TGTGCCAGCAGCCCCCAAGCGGGGACGGCCAAAAACATTCAGTACTTC
16	TRBJ2-5	TRBD2	TRBV7-7	NA	CASSLGASGAQETQYF	TGTGCTAGCAGCTTAGGGGCTAGCGGGGCTCAAGAGACCCAGTACTTC
13	TRBJ2-7	TRBD1	TRBV28	few	CASSRQGPYEQYF	TGTGCCAGCAGTCGACAGGGTCCCTACGAGCAGTACTTC
13	TRBJ2-2	NA	TRBV6-5	NA	CASRQGGLRELFF	TGTGCCAGCAGACAGGGGGGGCTTAGGGAGCTGTTTTTT
13	TRBJ1-1	NA	TRBV29-1	many	CSVTGTKGTEAFF	TGCAGCGTCACCGGGACAAAAGGGACTGAAGCTTTCTTT
14	TRBJ1-4	TRBD1	TRBV19	NA	CASSRGQRNEKLFF	TGTGCCAGTTCCAGGGGGCAGAGAAATGAAAAACTGTTTTTT
12	TRBJ1-2	NA	TRBV12-3/TRBV12-4	few	CASSLGSHGYPF	TGTGCCAGCAGTTTGGGGTCCCATGGCTACCCCTTC
15	TRBJ2-3	NA	TRBV29-1	many	CSVEDPALGTDTQYF	TGCAGCGTTGAAGATCCGGCATTGGGGACAGATACGCAGTATTTT
16	TRBJ2-1	TRBD2	TRBV4-3	many	CASSRKKQRDGNEQFF	TGCGCCAGCAGCCGAAAGAAACAGCGGGATGGCAATGAGCAGTTCTTC
16	TRBJ2-1	TRBD2	TRBV20-1	NA	CSASPPASGGPNEQFF	TGCAGTGCTAGTCCCCCGGCTAGCGGGGGGCCCAATGAGCAGTTCTTC
13	TRBJ2-2	NA	TRBV2	many	CASRRDNTGELFF	TGTGCCAGCAGGCGGGATAACACCGGGGAGCTGTTTTTT
13	TRBJ2-5	NA	TRBV9	NA	CASSVGSEETQYF	TGTGCCAGCAGCGTAGGCTCCGAAGAGACCCAGTACTTC
14	TRBJ2-2	NA	TRBV21-1	few	CASSKTTGAGELFF	TGTGCCAGCAGCAAAACCACAGGGGCCGGGGAGCTGTTTTTT
16	TRBJ2-2	NA	TRBV5-1	many	CASSLRPTTNTGELFF	TGCGCCAGCAGCTTGAGGCCCACGACAAACACCGGGGAGCTGTTTTTT
17	TRBJ2-7	NA	TRBV6-5	NA	CASSYSGTGPRSYEQYF	TGTGCCAGCAGTTACTCCGGAACCGGACCCCGCTCCTACGAGCAGTACTTC
14	TRBJ2-1	NA	TRBV29-1	NA	CSVVPGDPYNEQFF	TGCAGCGTTGTCCCGGGGGACCCTTACAATGAGCAGTTCTTC
14	TRBJ2-3	TRBD2	TRBV15	many	CATSGLAGVDTQYF	TGTGCCACCAGCGGGTTAGCGGGAGTAGATACGCAGTATTTT
13	TRBJ1-4	NA	TRBV30	many	CAWRVGTNEKLFF	TGTGCCTGGAGAGTGGGAACTAATGAAAAACTGTTTTTT
15	TRBJ2-7	NA	TRBV15	few	CATSRDRGSSYEQYF	TGTGCCACCAGCAGAGATCGGGGGAGCTCCTACGAGCAGTACTTC
20	TRBJ1-4	NA	TRBV15	NA	CATSTLKGQGREATNEKLFF	TGTGCCACCAGCACCCTAAAGGGGCAGGGGAGGGAAGCGACTAATGAAAAACTGTTTTTT